Listed below are T cell receptor beta chains from one sample, sequenced in a study of read filtering for tumor transcriptome and immune sequencing. In TCRdb, the reads were re-called with MiXCR into one record per CDR3 protein. The sample shows 49,000 or so distinct CDR3 sequences, roughly 12% of them seen only once. Sequences were obtained from a population of CD138-negative cells sorted from bone marrow. These receptors originate from a donor at least 40 years old with multiple myeloma. Each CDR3 is given with its conserved first and last residue. D genes are given only for firm matches. Expanded clones get a size class; other rows say once, few or many, or leave the size out.

D	size	V	J	CDR3	DNA
.	many	TRBV18	TRBJ2-3	CASSLNKGADTQYF	TGTGCCAGCTCACTCAATAAGGGCGCAGATACGCAGTATTTT
.	many	TRBV10-3	TRBJ2-3	CAISAGDTTDTQYF	TGTGCCATCAGCGCAGGAGACACCACAGATACGCAGTATTTT
.	many	TRBV7-9	TRBJ2-3	CATHRAGDTQYF	TGTGCCACCCACCGTGCGGGGGATACGCAGTATTTT
TRBD1	many	TRBV7-3	TRBJ2-2	CASSQGGQVNTGELFF	TGTGCCAGCAGCCAAGGGGGACAGGTCAACACCGGGGAGCTGTTTTTT
TRBD1	many	TRBV11-1	TRBJ2-1	CASSATGAPDEQFF	TGTGCCAGCAGCGCGACAGGGGCCCCTGATGAGCAGTTCTTC
.	many	TRBV12-3/TRBV12-4	TRBJ2-1	CASSSNSDNEQFF	TGTGCCAGCAGTTCCAACAGTGACAATGAGCAGTTCTTC
TRBD2	many	TRBV5-1	TRBJ2-1	CASSLGAGGHNEQFF	TGCGCCAGCAGCTTGGGAGCGGGAGGACACAATGAGCAGTTCTTC
.	many	TRBV27	TRBJ2-1	CASSLGSQHEQFF	TGTGCCAGCAGTTTAGGCTCTCAACATGAGCAGTTCTTC
.	many	TRBV5-8	TRBJ1-2	CASSQRTAGGNGYTF	TGTGCCAGCAGCCAAAGGACTGCCGGTGGAAATGGCTACACCTTC
.	many	TRBV4-3	TRBJ2-5	CASSLGAFETQYF	TGCGCCAGCAGCCTCGGGGCATTTGAGACCCAGTACTTC
.	.	TRBV20-1	TRBJ1-1	CSARGTGRGTEVFF	TGCAGTGCTAGAGGAACAGGGCGGGGCACTGAAGTCTTCTTT
.	many	TRBV6-1	TRBJ1-1	CATTTDEAFF	TGTGCCACCACGACGGACGAAGCTTTCTTT
.	many	TRBV6-5	TRBJ1-1	CASSSSRVSEAFF	TGTGCCAGCAGCTCGTCCAGGGTTTCTGAAGCTTTCTTT
.	medium-sized	TRBV7-2	TRBJ2-7	CASSLNSGYEQYF	TGTGCCAGCAGCTTAAACTCGGGGTACGAGCAGTACTTC
.	many	TRBV7-3	TRBJ2-2	CASTDGVGELFF	TGTGCCAGCACGGACGGGGTGGGGGAGCTGTTTTTT
TRBD1	many	TRBV4-1	TRBJ2-1	CASSQNRGRYNEQFF	TGCGCCAGCAGCCAAAACAGGGGGCGCTACAATGAGCAGTTCTTC
.	many	TRBV4-1	TRBJ2-7	CASSQDERYEQYF	TGCGCCAGCAGCCAAGATGAACGGTACGAGCAGTACTTC
TRBD2	many	TRBV4-1	TRBJ2-1	CASSHGLAGAGEQFF	TGCGCCAGCAGCCACGGACTAGCGGGAGCAGGGGAGCAGTTCTTC
.	many	TRBV9	TRBJ1-3	CASSVGQRPSSGNTIYF	TGTGCCAGCAGCGTAGGGCAGCGGCCCAGCTCTGGAAACACCATATATTTT
.	many	TRBV6-6	TRBJ2-7	CASSGRKFYEQYF	TGTGCCAGCAGCGGACGGAAATTCTACGAGCAGTACTTC
.	.	TRBV5-1	TRBJ1-1	CASSLEIQTEAFF	TGCGCCAGCAGCTTGGAGATTCAAACTGAAGCTTTCTTC
.	.	TRBV11-2	TRBJ2-1	CASTPRVAVNNEQFF	TGTGCCAGCACCCCAAGGGTAGCGGTTAACAATGAGCAGTTCTTC
.	many	TRBV6-1	TRBJ2-2	CASSEVGELFF	TGTGCCAGCAGTGAAGTCGGGGAGCTGTTTTTT
TRBD2	many	TRBV5-1	TRBJ2-1	CASSLDERGYNEQFF	TGCGCCAGCAGCTTGGACGAGCGGGGCTACAATGAGCAGTTCTTC
.	once	TRBV5-1	TRBJ2-5	CASSYQGTQYF	TGCGCCAGCAGCTACCAAGGGACCCAGTACTTC
.	.	TRBV7-2	TRBJ2-7	CASSSSPRSEQYF	TGTGCCAGCAGCTCGAGCCCTAGATCCGAGCAGTACTTC
.	.	TRBV12-5	TRBJ2-3	CASGLGGRTDTQYF	TGTGCTAGTGGTTTGGGAGGACGCACAGATACGCAGTATTTT
TRBD2	many	TRBV2	TRBJ2-7	CASSPQTSFNEQYF	TGTGCCAGCAGTCCCCAGACTAGCTTCAACGAGCAGTACTTC
TRBD1	many	TRBV20-1	TRBJ2-7	CSASAGQGASYEQYF	TGCAGTGCTTCGGCGGGACAGGGGGCCTCCTACGAGCAGTACTTC
TRBD1	many	TRBV25-1	TRBJ2-7	CASSAGQGPYEQYF	TGTGCCAGCAGTGCGGGACAGGGTCCCTACGAGCAGTACTTC
.	many	TRBV20-1	TRBJ2-5	CSAMREETQYF	TGCAGTGCTATGAGAGAAGAGACCCAGTACTTC
.	.	TRBV2	TRBJ2-2	CASRQTLYTGELFF	TGTGCCAGCAGGCAAACATTGTACACCGGGGAGCTGTTTTTT
TRBD1	many	TRBV27	TRBJ1-5	CASRRGLGNQPQHF	TGTGCCAGCAGGAGGGGGCTAGGAAATCAGCCCCAGCATTTT
TRBD1	many	TRBV19	TRBJ2-5	CASSTRSGTGKETQYF	TGTGCCAGTAGTACGAGATCCGGGACAGGGAAGGAGACCCAGTACTTC
.	many	TRBV29-1	TRBJ1-1	CSVVSTNTEAFF	TGCAGCGTTGTTTCGACCAACACTGAAGCTTTCTTT
TRBD2	many	TRBV7-9	TRBJ2-7	CASSSGLAGSYEQYF	TGTGCCAGCAGCTCGGGACTAGCGGGATCCTACGAGCAGTACTTC